This is a list of T cell receptor beta chains from one sample in a study of cytomegalovirus exposure and HLA in healthy donors. The table came from immunoSEQ multiplex PCR; TCRdb's copy has only in-frame clones and leaves some out. The profile shows about 95,000 clones, approximately 72% of them singletons. Sequences were obtained from PBMCs. The receptors come from a man between 18 and 35 years old in good health and CMV-seropositive. CDR3s include the opening cysteine and the closing phenylalanine or tryptophan. A D gene is named only where the DNA matches it firmly. For some rows the clone size is stated as once, few or many, or as a class when expanded; others skip it.

- TRBJ1-6 TRBV6-5 TRBD1 CASSFTGGDSPLHF TGTGCCAGCAGCTTTACAGGGGGCGATTCCCCCCTCCACTTT
- TRBJ2-7 TRBV30 - CAWSDFRELKYF TGTGCCTGGAGTGATTTCCGGGAACTGAAGTACTTC
- TRBJ2-7 TRBV19 - CASRLHPRDTAYEQYF TGTGCCAGTAGACTACACCCCCGGGACACGGCCTACGAGCAGTACTTC
- TRBJ2-7 TRBV2 TRBD1 CASLLPQGTGTEQYF TGTGCCAGCCTACTACCGCAGGGGACAGGGACCGAGCAGTACTTC
- TRBJ1-6 TRBV30 - CAWIQQGQYNSPLHF TGTGCCTGGATCCAACAGGGCCAATATAATTCACCCCTCCACTTT
- TRBJ1-3 TRBV7-2 - CASSARQPRAGNTIYF TGTGCCAGCAGCGCCCGACAGCCCCGAGCGGGAAACACCATATATTTT
- TRBJ2-7 TRBV6-5 TRBD1 CASSHTTGDEQYF TGTGCCAGCAGTCACACGACAGGGGACGAGCAGTACTTC
- TRBJ2-5 TRBV28 TRBD2 CASSLGRRGGETQYF TGTGCCAGCAGCCTCGGTAGGAGGGGAGGGGAGACCCAGTACTTC
- TRBJ2-1 TRBV9 - CASSVDVLNEQFF TGTGCCAGCAGCGTAGATGTCCTCAATGAGCAGTTCTTC
- TRBJ1-1 TRBV5-1 - CASKSRYDTEAFF TGCGCCAGCAAATCTAGGTATGACACTGAAGCTTTCTTT
- TRBJ1-1 TRBV25-1 - CASSETAKNTEAFF TGTGCCAGCAGTGAAACAGCCAAGAACACTGAAGCTTTCTTT
- TRBJ2-3 TRBV29-1 TRBD2 CSVEDRLAVSADTQYF TGCAGCGTTGAAGATCGACTAGCGGTCAGCGCAGATACGCAGTATTTT
- TRBJ2-7 TRBV5-1 TRBD1 CASSLPTGATYEQYF TGCGCCAGCAGCTTACCGACAGGGGCTACCTACGAGCAGTACTTC
- TRBJ2-1 TRBV10-3 - CAISPDSSSCNEQFF TGTGCCATCAGTCCGGACAGCAGCTCCTGCAATGAGCAGTTCTTC
- TRBJ2-1 TRBV6-5 TRBD2 CASSSTTSGGFNEQFF TGTGCCAGCAGTTCAACGACTAGCGGGGGATTCAATGAGCAGTTCTTC
- TRBJ2-1 TRBV7-9 TRBD2 CASSSFSGGADGEQFF TGTGCCAGCAGCTCCTTTAGCGGGGGGGCCGATGGTGAGCAGTTCTTC
- TRBJ2-2 TRBV19 TRBD1 CASRKDRGDLYGELFF TGTGCCAGTAGAAAAGACAGGGGCGATCTGTACGGGGAGCTGTTTTTT
- TRBJ2-2 TRBV11-2 - CASNLGGGELFF TGTGCCAGCAACCTCGGGGGCGGGGAGCTGTTTTTT
- TRBJ2-1 TRBV6-4 TRBD1 CASSETGDGNNEQFF TGTGCCAGCAGTGAGACAGGGGACGGAAACAATGAGCAGTTCTTC
- TRBJ1-5 TRBV6-5 - CASRGGGGNQPQHF TGTGCCAGCAGGGGAGGGGGGGGCAATCAGCCCCAGCATTTT
- TRBJ1-2 TRBV27 TRBD1 CASSDSRDRESGYTF TGTGCCAGCAGCGACTCCCGAGACAGGGAATCTGGATACACCTTC
few TRBJ1-1 TRBV7-9 - CASSSITGSETEAFF TGTGCCAGCAGCTCGATAACAGGGTCGGAGACTGAAGCTTTCTTT
- TRBJ2-2 TRBV7-2 - CASSFRGGTGELFF TGTGCCAGCAGTTTTCGAGGGGGCACCGGGGAGCTGTTTTTT
- TRBJ1-2 TRBV5-1 - CASSINRDGYTF TGCGCCAGCAGCATTAACAGGGATGGCTACACCTTC
- TRBJ2-3 TRBV4-2 TRBD2 CASSLWGAGGRTDTQYF TGTGCCAGCAGCCTCTGGGGGGCGGGGGGGCGCACAGATACGCAGTATTTT
few TRBJ1-5 TRBV7-6 - CASSPGRGWNNQPQHF TGTGCCAGCAGCCCAGGACGAGGGTGGAACAATCAGCCCCAGCATTTT
once TRBJ1-2 TRBV5-4 - CASSVRGDTF TGTGCCAGCAGCGTCAGGGGAGACACCTTC
- TRBJ2-4 TRBV10-2 - CASSERDRPENIQYF TGCGCCAGCAGTGAGAGAGACAGACCAGAGAACATTCAGTACTTC
- TRBJ1-3 TRBV7-8 TRBD1 CASSSDRQGRNTIYF TGTGCCAGCAGCTCGGATAGACAGGGGCGAAACACCATATATTTT
- TRBJ2-3 TRBV27 TRBD2 CASSPLAVNTDTQYF TGTGCCAGCAGTCCGCTAGCGGTCAACACAGATACGCAGTATTTT
- TRBJ2-3 TRBV9 TRBD2 CASSVDGTTTDTQYF TGTGCCAGCAGCGTAGATGGGACTACCACAGATACGCAGTATTTT
- TRBJ1-2 TRBV30 - CAWDIYRRAGGYTF TGTGCCTGGGATATTTACAGGAGAGCGGGGGGCTACACCTTC
once TRBJ2-3 TRBV18 - CASSSPGTDTQYF TGTGCCAGCTCATCGCCCGGGACAGATACGCAGTATTTT
- TRBJ2-2 TRBV7-9 - CASSRLDSKTGELFF TGTGCCAGCAGCCGACTGGACAGCAAAACCGGGGAGCTGTTTTTT
- TRBJ1-5 TRBV6-4 - CASSREENQPQHF TGTGCCAGCAGCAGGGAGGAGAATCAGCCCCAGCATTTT
- TRBJ2-7 TRBV10-2 TRBD1 CASIRGVGQGPYEQYF TGCGCCAGCATTAGGGGCGTGGGACAGGGTCCCTACGAGCAGTACTTC
- TRBJ2-3 TRBV9 - CASSVDRRDTQYF TGTGCCAGCAGCGTAGACAGGCGAGATACGCAGTATTTT
- TRBJ2-7 TRBV7-8 - CASSLAGFQGEQYF TGTGCCAGCAGCTTAGCAGGGTTTCAGGGCGAGCAGTACTTC
few TRBJ1-4 TRBV6-1 - CASSELRQGRRKLFF TGTGCCAGCAGTGAACTCCGTCAGGGTAGGCGAAAACTGTTTTTT
- TRBJ1-2 TRBV2 TRBD1 CASRLRTGVQGDGYTF TGTGCCAGCAGACTTAGAACAGGGGTTCAAGGGGATGGCTACACCTTC
- TRBJ2-2 TRBV5-8 - CASSTLATGELFF TGTGCCAGCAGCACGCTAGCGACCGGGGAGCTGTTTTTT
- TRBJ1-1 TRBV7-9 - CASSLGGTGLRTEAFF TGTGCCAGCAGCTTAGGGGGAACAGGGCTAAGGACAGAAGCTTTCTTT
- TRBJ2-7 TRBV4-2 - CASSQESDTAYEQYF TGTGCCAGCAGCCAAGAATCAGATACCGCCTACGAGCAGTACTTC
few TRBJ1-2 TRBV6-7 TRBD1 CASRFGTDSNYGYTF TGTGCCAGCAGGTTCGGGACAGACTCTAACTATGGCTACACCTTC
- TRBJ2-2 TRBV28 TRBD1 CASSLPGTGGAGELFF TGTGCCAGCAGTCTTCCCGGGACAGGGGGGGCCGGGGAGCTGTTTTTT
- TRBJ1-1 TRBV5-1 - CASSLHSPKNTEAFF TGCGCCAGCAGCTTGCACAGCCCAAAGAACACTGAAGCTTTCTTT
- TRBJ1-3 TRBV27 - CASSSRRVPNTIYF TGTGCCAGCAGTTCTCGCAGGGTTCCGAACACCATATATTTT
- TRBJ2-7 TRBV7-6 TRBD1 CASSPGTGGGEQYF TGTGCCAGCAGCCCCGGGACAGGGGGCGGCGAGCAGTACTTC
- TRBJ1-1 TRBV7-9 - CSSSYGNTEAFF TGTTCCAGCAGCTACGGGAACACTGAAGCTTTCTTT
- TRBJ1-4 TRBV11-1 - CASSAGLINEKLFF TGTGCCAGCAGCGCGGGCCTTATTAATGAAAAACTGTTTTTT
few TRBJ1-1 TRBV4-1 - CASSQDSLNTEAFF TGCGCCAGCAGCCAAGACAGTTTGAACACTGAAGCTTTCTTT
- TRBJ1-5 TRBV18 TRBD1 CASSPGTGNQPQHF TGTGCCAGCTCACCCGGGACAGGGAATCAGCCCCAGCATTTT
few TRBJ2-7 TRBV5-1 TRBD1 CASSLRQGALYEQYF TGCGCCAGCAGCTTGAGACAGGGGGCGCTCTACGAGCAGTACTTC
once TRBJ2-7 TRBV27 - CASSPLGGEQYF TGTGCCAGCAGTCCCTTGGGGGGCGAGCAGTACTTC
- TRBJ2-5 TRBV10-2 TRBD2 CASLASGGQETQYF TGCGCCAGCTTAGCTAGCGGGGGGCAAGAGACCCAGTACTTC
- TRBJ1-1 TRBV7-9 - CASSLDGKEANTEAFF TGTGCCAGCAGCTTAGACGGGAAGGAGGCGAACACTGAAGCTTTCTTT